This T cell receptor beta chain was recorded in a study of blood T cell repertoires in COVID-19. The CDR3 sequence is 16 residues long. Germline values: CDR1 SGHRS, CDR2 YFSETQ. Germline trimming cut 0 bases from V and 5 bases from J; bases unmatched to any gene: 7. The data were produced by immunoSEQ multiplex PCR, yet TCRdb's version contains in-frame clones alone and is incomplete. The sample has fewer than 250,000 clones, 80% seen once. V and J are TRBV5-1 and TRBJ2-5; 10 nucleotides agree with TRBD2. The sequencing input was PBMCs or T cells enriched from blood (not recorded which). The sequence derives from a woman in her thirties or forties with acute COVID-19. The CDR3 sequence is CASSLAPLAGDETQYF. The CDR3 coding sequence is TGCGCCAGCAGCTTGGCCCCGCTAGCGGGAGATGAGACCCAGTACTTC.